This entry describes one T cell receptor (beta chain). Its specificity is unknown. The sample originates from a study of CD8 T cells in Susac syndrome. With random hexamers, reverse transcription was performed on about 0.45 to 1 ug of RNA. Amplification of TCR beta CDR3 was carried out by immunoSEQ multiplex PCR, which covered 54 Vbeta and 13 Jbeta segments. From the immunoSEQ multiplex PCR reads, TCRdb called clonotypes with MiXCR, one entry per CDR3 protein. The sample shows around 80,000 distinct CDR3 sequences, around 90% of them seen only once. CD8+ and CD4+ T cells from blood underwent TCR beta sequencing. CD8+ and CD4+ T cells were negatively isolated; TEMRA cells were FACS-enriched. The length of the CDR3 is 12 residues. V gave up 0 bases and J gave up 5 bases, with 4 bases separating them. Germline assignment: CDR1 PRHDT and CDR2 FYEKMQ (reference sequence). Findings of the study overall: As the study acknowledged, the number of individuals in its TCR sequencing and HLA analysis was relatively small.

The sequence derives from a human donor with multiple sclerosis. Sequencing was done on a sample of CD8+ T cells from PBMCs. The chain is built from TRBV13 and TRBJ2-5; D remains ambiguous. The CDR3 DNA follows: TGTGCCAGCAGCTTAGGCCGGGAGACCCAGTACTTC. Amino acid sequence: CASSLGRETQYF.